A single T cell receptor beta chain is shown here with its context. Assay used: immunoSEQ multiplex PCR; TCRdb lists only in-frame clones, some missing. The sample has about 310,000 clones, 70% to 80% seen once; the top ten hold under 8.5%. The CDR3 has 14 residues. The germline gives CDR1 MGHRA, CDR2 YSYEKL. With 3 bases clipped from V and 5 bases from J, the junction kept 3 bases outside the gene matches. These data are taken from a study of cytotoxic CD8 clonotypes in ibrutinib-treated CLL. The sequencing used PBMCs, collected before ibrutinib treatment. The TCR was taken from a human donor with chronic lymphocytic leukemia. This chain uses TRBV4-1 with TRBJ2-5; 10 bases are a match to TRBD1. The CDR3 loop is CASSQTGGEETQYF. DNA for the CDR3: TGCGCCAGCAGCCAGACAGGGGGCGAGGAGACCCAGTACTTC.